Given below is one T cell receptor beta chain in context. The CDR3 length is 18 residues. CDR1 is LGHDT, CDR2 YNNKEL, per germline (reference sequence). The ends lost 2 bases at V and 2 bases at J; junction bases unmatched: 9. This sample is drawn from a study of blood T cell repertoires in COVID-19. As for the study in general: The cDNA or gDNA used as material had been derived from T cells, B-cell-depleted T cells, or PBMCs.

Authors' data handling: Estimation of nucleated cell counts was performed using reference gene primer amplification. TCRdb keeps only in-frame clones here, not all; method: immunoSEQ multiplex PCR. V, J and clone size reflect that table, while D and trimming were determined from the DNA. This table has 390,000 or so clones, over 80% appearing once. The V and J genes are TRBV3-1 (or the pseudogene TRBV3-2) and TRBJ2-6, with 7 bases identical to TRBD2. The sequencing sample was made of PBMCs or T cells enriched from blood (not recorded which). This TCR was sampled from a woman in her forties or fifties who had recovered from COVID-19. The CDR3, as DNA: TGTGCCAGCAGCCAAAGACGGGGGGACCGCCCTGGGGCCAACGTCCTGACTTTC. It is translated as CASSQRRGDRPGANVLTF.